The source of this T cell receptor beta chain is a study of radiation and T cells in renal cell carcinoma. The treatment was: treatment-naive control, cytoreductive nephrectomy. Clear cell pathology was present in this patient's renal cell carcinoma. V dropped 3 bases and J dropped 5; count of bases not matched to a gene: 5. CDR1 and CDR2 (germline): SGDLS, YYNGEE. The CDR3 extends over 14 amino acids. The assay was immunoSEQ multiplex PCR, and TCRdb's table has in-frame clones only and misses some. The data contain 10,000 to 15,000 clones, roughly 65% of them singletons. Study-wide points: Intratumoral heterogeneity was not captured in these approximately 1 g regions. Irradiated tumors held more dominant CDR3 motifs than control tumors. Top 100 clonotypes averaged around 54% in irradiated versus about 43% in nephrectomy-only tumors.

Note on this clone: Its antigen remains unknown.

Sequencing used tumor tissue, obtained from a patient whose treatment was nephrectomy without radiotherapy. The TCR originated in an elderly woman with renal cell carcinoma. The rearrangement uses TRBV9 and TRBJ2-5; 9 nucleotides match TRBD1. The CDR3 is CASSAGQGWETQYF. The CDR3 DNA reads TGTGCCAGCAGCGCAGGACAGGGGTGGGAGACCCAGTACTTC.